This TCR beta chain was found in a study of identical twins. This clonotype was seen a handful of times. TCRdb passed the 5' RACE reads through MiXCR, listing each CDR3 protein once. The data hold roughly 290,000 distinct CDR3 sequences, with roughly 8.6% observed a single time. V was clipped by 9 bases and J by 7 bases; unmatched bases: 8. This CDR3 spans 13 amino acids. Per the germline V gene, CDR1 is MNHNS and CDR2 is SASEGT. The same data also went into a second study, on yellow fever vaccine responses in identical twins.

The source of this sequence is a woman between 18 and 30 years old in good health. The rearrangement links TRBV6-1 to TRBJ2-2; 7 bases agree with TRBD1. Sequencing was performed on memory (CD45RO+) T cells sorted from blood. The CDR3 region is CASRVTGIGELFF. For the CDR3, the DNA is TGTGCCAGTAGAGTGACAGGGATCGGGGAGCTGTTTTTT.